This T cell receptor beta chain was retrieved from a study of neurological immune-mediated disorders. Study-wide results and caveats: When the repertoires were grouped phylogenetically, those of 18 of the 34 multiple sclerosis patients came together in a single cluster of related CDR3 sequences, which points to a possible repertoire-level signature.

CDR3 length: 14 amino acids. V was clipped by 4 bases and J by 5 bases; unmatched bases: 5. Germline values: CDR1 MNHEY, CDR2 SVGEGT. The making of cDNA relied on 5'RACE with 10-nucleotide random UMIs. One entry per CDR3 protein, called by TCRdb with MiXCR from the 5' RACE reads. The sample contains about 55,000 distinct CDR3 sequences, around 3.9% of which appear only once. A total of 2 million PBMCs stored at -80 degrees C provided the unsorted libraries. This clonotype has ten or more counts. No antigen is known for it. The chain couples TRBV6-2 or TRBV6-3 to TRBJ1-2; 9 bases fit TRBD1. The sample comprised PBMCs. This clonotype was sampled from a young man with multiple sclerosis. CDR3 loop: CASSFFDRGYGYTF. The CDR3 DNA sequence: TGTGCCAGCAGTTTTTTCGACAGGGGGTATGGCTACACCTTC.